What follows are 2 T cell receptor beta chains derived from one specimen sequenced in a study of cytomegalovirus exposure and HLA in healthy donors (dated by TCRdb to the late 2010s). The library was made by the immunoSEQ multiplex PCR assay. The multiplex PCR relied on a mix of 60 forward primers for TCR Vbeta segments and 13 reverse primers for TCR Jbeta segments. Here the immuneACCESS table is served through TCRdb, limited to in-frame sequences with V and J called. Missing clones are a known gap in these copies; in checked studies unresolved V genes cover under half, and the rest lacks a known reason. This sample's records show around 160,000 clones. Of the sample, around 1.5% falls within the top ten clones. The specimen sequenced was PBMCs. These receptors all come from a woman aged 45-59 years in good health and CMV-seronegative.

The chain is built from TRBV11-3 and TRBJ2-7; D is ambiguous. Looked up from germline, CDR1 is SGHNT and CDR2 is YENEEA. V lost 2 bases to trimming and J lost 0 bases, with 11 bases between them. The CDR3 contains 15 residues. The CDR3 protein is CASSLIYQVSYEQYF. Here the CDR3 DNA reads TGTGCCAGCAGCTTAATATATCAGGTCTCCTACGAGCAGTACTTC.

The chain employs TRBV15 and TRBJ2-5; TRBD1 might be the D (5 bases). The CDR3 is 13 amino acids. The germline CDR1 and CDR2 sequences are LNHNV and YYDKDF (reference sequence). Between the trimmed V and J ends, which lost 1 base and 4 bases, there was a span of 7 bases. As DNA, the CDR3 is TGTGCCACCAGCAGAGGACAGCTAGAGACCCAGTACTTC. Its translation is CATSRGQLETQYF.